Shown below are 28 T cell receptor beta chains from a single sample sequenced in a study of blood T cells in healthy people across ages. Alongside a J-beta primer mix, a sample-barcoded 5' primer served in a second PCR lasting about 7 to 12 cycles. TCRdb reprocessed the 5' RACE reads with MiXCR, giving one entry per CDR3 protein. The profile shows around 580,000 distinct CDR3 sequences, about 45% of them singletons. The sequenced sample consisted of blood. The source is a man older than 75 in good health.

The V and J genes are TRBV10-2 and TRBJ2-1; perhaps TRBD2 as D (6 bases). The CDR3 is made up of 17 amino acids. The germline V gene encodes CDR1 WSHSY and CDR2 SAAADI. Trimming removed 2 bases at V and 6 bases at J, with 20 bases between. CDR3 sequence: CASSEVADRRLFNEQFF. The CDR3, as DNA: TGCGCCAGCAGTGAGGTAGCGGACCGGCGACTCTTCAATGAGCAGTTCTTC.

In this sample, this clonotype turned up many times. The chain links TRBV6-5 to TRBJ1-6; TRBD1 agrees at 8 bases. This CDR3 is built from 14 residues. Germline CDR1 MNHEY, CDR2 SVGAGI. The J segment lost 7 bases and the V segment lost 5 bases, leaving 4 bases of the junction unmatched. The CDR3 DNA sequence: TGTGCCAGCAGTCCTCGACAGGGGAATTCACCCCTCCACTTT. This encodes CASSPRQGNSPLHF.

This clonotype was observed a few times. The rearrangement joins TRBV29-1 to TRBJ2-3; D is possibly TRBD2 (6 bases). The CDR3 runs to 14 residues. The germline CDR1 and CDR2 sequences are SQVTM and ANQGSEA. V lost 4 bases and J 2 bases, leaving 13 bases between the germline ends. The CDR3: CSVVLAPNTDTQYF. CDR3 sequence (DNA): TGCAGCGTTGTTCTAGCGCCCAACACAGATACGCAGTATTTT.

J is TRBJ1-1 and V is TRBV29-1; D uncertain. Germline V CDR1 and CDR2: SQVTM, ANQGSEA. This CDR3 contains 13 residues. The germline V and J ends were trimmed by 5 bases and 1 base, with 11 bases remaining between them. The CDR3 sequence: CSVRGGKNTEAFF. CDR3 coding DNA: TGCAGCGTTCGGGGAGGGAAGAACACTGAAGCTTTCTTT.

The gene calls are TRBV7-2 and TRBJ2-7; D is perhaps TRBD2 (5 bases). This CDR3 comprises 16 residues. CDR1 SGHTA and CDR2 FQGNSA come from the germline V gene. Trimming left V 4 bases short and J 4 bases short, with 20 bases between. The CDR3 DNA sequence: TGTGCCAGCAGCTCCCGGCGGCCGACTATTAGGTACGAGCAGTACTTC. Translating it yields CASSSRRPTIRYEQYF.

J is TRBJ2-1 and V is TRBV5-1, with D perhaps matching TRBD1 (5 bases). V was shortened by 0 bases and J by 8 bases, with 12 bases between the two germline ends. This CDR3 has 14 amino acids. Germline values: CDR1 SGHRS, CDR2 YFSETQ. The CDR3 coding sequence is TGCGCCAGCAGCTTGGCAAGCCCCAGGGATGAGCAGTTCTTC. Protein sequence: CASSLASPRDEQFF.

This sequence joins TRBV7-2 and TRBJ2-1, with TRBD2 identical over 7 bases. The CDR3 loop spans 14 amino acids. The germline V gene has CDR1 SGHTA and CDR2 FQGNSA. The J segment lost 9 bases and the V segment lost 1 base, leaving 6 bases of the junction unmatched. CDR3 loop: CASSLGGSHGEQFF. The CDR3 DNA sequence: TGTGCCAGCAGCTTAGGCGGGAGCCATGGTGAGCAGTTCTTC.

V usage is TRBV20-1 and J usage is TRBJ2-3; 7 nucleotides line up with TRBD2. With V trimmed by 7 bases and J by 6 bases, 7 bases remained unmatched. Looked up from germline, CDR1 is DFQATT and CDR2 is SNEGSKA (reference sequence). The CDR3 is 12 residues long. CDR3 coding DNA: TGCAGTGTGGGAGGGGAGAGGGATACGCAGTATTTT. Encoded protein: CSVGGERDTQYF.

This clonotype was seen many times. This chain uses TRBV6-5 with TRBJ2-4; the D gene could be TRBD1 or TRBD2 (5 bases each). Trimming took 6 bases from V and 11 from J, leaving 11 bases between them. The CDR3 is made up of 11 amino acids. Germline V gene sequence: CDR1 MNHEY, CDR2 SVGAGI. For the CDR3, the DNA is TGTGCCAGCAGCCGGGACCAGGTTCAGTACTTC. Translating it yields CASSRDQVQYF.

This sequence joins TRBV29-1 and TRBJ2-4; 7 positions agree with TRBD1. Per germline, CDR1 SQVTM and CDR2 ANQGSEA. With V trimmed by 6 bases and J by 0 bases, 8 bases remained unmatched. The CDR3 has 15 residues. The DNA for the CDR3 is TGCAGCGTCTTGACAGGGAAGCTAGCCAAAAACATTCAGTACTTC. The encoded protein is CSVLTGKLAKNIQYF.

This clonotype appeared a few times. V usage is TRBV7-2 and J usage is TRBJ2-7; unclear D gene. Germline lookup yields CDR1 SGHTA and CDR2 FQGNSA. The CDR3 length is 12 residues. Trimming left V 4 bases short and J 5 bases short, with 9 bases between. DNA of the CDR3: TGTGCCAGCAGCTCAGACGTCCACGAGCAGTACTTC. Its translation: CASSSDVHEQYF. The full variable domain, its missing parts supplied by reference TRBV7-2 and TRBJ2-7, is GAGVSQSPSNKVTEKGKDVELRCDPISGHTALYWYRQSLGQGLEFLIYFQGNSAPDKSGLPSDRFSAERTGGSVSTLTIQRTQQEDSAVYLCASSSDVHEQYFGPGTRLTVT.

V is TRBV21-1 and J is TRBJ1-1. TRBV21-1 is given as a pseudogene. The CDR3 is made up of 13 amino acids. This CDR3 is CASTINTNTEAFF. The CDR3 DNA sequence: TGTGCCAGCACCATAAACACGAACACTGAAGCTTTCTTT.

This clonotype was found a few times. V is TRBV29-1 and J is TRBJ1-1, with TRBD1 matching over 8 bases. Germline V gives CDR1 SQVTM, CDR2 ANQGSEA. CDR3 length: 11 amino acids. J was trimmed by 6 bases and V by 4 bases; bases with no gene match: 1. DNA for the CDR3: TGCAGCGTTGGGACAGGGTCTGAAGCTTTCTTT. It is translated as CSVGTGSEAFF.

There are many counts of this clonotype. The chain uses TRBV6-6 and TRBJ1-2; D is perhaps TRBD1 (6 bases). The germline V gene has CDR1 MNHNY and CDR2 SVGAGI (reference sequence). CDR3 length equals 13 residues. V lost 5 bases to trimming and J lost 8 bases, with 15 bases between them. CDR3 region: CASSTDPGHGYTF. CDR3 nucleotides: TGTGCCAGCAGTACGGACCCGGGACACGGCTACACCTTC.

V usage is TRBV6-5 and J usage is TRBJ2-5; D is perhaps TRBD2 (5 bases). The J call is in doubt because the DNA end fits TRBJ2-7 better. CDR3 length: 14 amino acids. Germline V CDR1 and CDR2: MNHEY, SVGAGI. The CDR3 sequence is CASSPDGESHEQYF. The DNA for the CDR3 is TGTGCCAGCAGCCCCGACGGGGAGAGCCACGAGCAGTACTTC.

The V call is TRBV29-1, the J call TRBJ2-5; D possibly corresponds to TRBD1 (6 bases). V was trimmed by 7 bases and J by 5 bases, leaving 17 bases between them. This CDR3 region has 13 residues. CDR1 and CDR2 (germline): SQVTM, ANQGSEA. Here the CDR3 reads CSGETGQGETQYF. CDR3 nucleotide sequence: TGCAGCGGAGAGACAGGTCAGGGGGAGACCCAGTACTTC. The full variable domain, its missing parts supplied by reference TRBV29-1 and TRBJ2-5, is SAVISQKPSRDICQRGTSLTIQCQVDSQVTMMFWYRQQPGQSLTLIATANQGSEATYESGFVIDKFPISRPNLTFSTLTVSNMSPEDSSIYLCSGETGQGETQYFGPGTRLLVL.

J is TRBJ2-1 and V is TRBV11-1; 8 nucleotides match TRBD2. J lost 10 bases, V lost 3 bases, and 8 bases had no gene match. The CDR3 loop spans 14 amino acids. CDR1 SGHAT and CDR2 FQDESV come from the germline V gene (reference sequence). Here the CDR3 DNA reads TGTGCCAGCAGCTTGTGGGTAGCGGGGAAGGAGCAGTTCTTC. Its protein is CASSLWVAGKEQFF.

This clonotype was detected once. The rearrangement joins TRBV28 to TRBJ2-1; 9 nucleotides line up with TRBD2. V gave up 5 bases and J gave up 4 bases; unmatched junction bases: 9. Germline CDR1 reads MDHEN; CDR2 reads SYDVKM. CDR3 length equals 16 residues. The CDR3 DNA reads TGTGCCAGCAGTATCATTCTAGCGGGATATTACAATGAGCAGTTCTTC. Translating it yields CASSIILAGYYNEQFF.

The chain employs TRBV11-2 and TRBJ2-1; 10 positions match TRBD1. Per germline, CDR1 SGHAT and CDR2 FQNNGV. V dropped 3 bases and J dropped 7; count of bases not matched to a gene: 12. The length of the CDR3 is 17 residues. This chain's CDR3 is CASSFWTGGLSENEQFF. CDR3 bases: TGTGCCAGCAGCTTCTGGACAGGGGGATTGAGTGAAAATGAGCAGTTCTTC.

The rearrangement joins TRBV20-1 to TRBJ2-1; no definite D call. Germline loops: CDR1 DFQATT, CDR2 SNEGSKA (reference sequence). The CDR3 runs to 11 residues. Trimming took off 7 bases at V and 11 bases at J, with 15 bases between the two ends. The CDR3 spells CSDDAGGKQFF. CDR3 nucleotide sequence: TGCAGTGATGACGCAGGTGGTAAGCAGTTCTTC.

This CDR3 reads CASSFERGAYEQYF. CDR3 coding DNA: TGTGCCAGCAGTTTTGAGCGGGGGGCCTACGAGCAGTACTTC. This sequence joins TRBV6-5 and TRBJ2-7; 9 bases are a match to TRBD2. The V gene end was trimmed by 4 bases and the J gene end by 2 bases; junction bases not matched to a gene: 3. The CDR3 covers 14 residues. Germline lookup yields CDR1 MNHEY and CDR2 SVGAGI.

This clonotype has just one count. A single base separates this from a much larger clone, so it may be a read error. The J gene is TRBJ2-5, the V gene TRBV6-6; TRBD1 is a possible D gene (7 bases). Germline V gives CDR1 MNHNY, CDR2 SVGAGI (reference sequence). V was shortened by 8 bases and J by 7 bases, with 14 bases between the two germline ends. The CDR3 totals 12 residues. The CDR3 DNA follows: TGTGCCAGCCGACAGGGAGGCGCGACCCAGTACTTC. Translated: CASRQGGATQYF.

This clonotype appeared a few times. The CDR3 DNA reads as TGTGCCATCAGCCGCGCCGGGGAGCATGAAAAACTGTTTTTT. Protein sequence: CAISRAGEHEKLFF. The chain links TRBV10-3 to TRBJ1-4, with D unclear. In germline, CDR1 is ENHRY, CDR2 SYGVKD. There are 14 residues in the CDR3. V dropped 6 bases and J dropped 6 bases, with 14 bases sitting between them.

CDR3: CSARTSGNIYNEQFF. DNA for the CDR3: TGCAGTGCTAGGACTAGCGGAAACATCTACAATGAGCAGTTCTTC. J is TRBJ2-1 and V is TRBV20-1, with TRBD2 matching 9 bases. With V trimmed by 3 bases and J by 3 bases, 6 bases remained unmatched. The CDR3 length is 15 residues. CDR1 DFQATT and CDR2 SNEGSKA come from the germline V gene (reference sequence).

CDR3 in amino acids: CASSLLVAGGLYNEQFF. CDR3 bases: TGTGCCAGCAGTCTCCTAGTAGCGGGAGGTCTGTACAATGAGCAGTTCTTC. The chain links TRBV28 to TRBJ2-1; 10 bases match TRBD2. Germline trimming cut 5 bases from V and 4 bases from J; bases unmatched to any gene: 11. Germline V gene sequence: CDR1 MDHEN, CDR2 SYDVKM. This CDR3 has 17 residues.

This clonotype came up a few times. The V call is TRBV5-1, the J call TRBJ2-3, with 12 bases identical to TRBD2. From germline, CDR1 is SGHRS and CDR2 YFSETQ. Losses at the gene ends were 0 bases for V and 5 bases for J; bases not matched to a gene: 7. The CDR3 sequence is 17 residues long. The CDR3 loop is CASSLVTSGSGEDTQYF. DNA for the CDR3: TGCGCCAGCAGCTTGGTGACTAGCGGGAGCGGGGAAGATACGCAGTATTTT.

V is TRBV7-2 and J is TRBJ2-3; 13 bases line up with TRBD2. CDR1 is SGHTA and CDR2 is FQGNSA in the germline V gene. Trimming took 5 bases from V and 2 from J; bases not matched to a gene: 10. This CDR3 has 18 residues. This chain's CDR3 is CASSVTSGGAFPTDTQYF. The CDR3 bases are TGTGCCAGCAGCGTAACTAGCGGGGGGGCCTTTCCCACAGATACGCAGTATTTT.

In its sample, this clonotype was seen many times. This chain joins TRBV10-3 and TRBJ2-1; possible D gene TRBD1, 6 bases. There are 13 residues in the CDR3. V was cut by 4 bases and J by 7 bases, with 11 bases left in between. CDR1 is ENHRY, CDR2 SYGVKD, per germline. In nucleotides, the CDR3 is TGTGCCATCAGTGCGGGACAAGGAAATGAGCAGTTCTTC. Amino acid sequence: CAISAGQGNEQFF.